Below are 10 T cell receptor beta chains sequenced from a single sample in a study of blood T cells in healthy people across ages. A J-beta primer mix and a sample-barcoded 5' primer were used in a second PCR of roughly 6 to 12 cycles. TCRdb processed the 5' RACE reads anew with MiXCR; each CDR3 protein has one entry. The sample holds 1.5 million or so distinct CDR3 sequences; roughly two fifths are singletons and the top ten take approximately 4.1%. The sequenced sample was blood. The receptor set was obtained from a woman between 18 and 29 years old in good health.

There are a few counts of this clonotype. This rearrangement joins TRBV5-1 to TRBJ2-1, with a tentative D call TRBD1 (6 bases). Germline V CDR1 and CDR2: SGHRS, YFSETQ. This CDR3 is built from 15 residues. V lost 4 bases, J lost 0 bases, and 11 bases lay in between. The CDR3 sequence: CASSRETGSYNEQFF. The CDR3 bases are TGCGCCAGCAGCCGAGAGACAGGCTCCTACAATGAGCAGTTCTTC. The full variable domain, with the rest looked up from reference TRBV5-1 and TRBJ2-1, is KAGVTQTPRYLIKTRGQQVTLSCSPISGHRSVSWYQQTPGQGLQFLFEYFSETQRNKGNFPGRFSGRQFSNSRSEMNVSTLELGDSALYLCASSRETGSYNEQFFGPGTRLTVL.

The genes are TRBV20-1 and TRBJ1-3; D is unclear. The CDR3 runs 13 residues. Germline-derived CDR1 and CDR2 are DFQATT and SNEGSKA (reference sequence). The germline V and J ends were trimmed by 6 bases and 0 bases, with 9 bases remaining between them. The CDR3 protein is CSAQLDSGNTIYF. Written as DNA, the CDR3 is TGCAGTGCGCAGCTAGACTCTGGAAACACCATATATTTT.

The rearrangement joins TRBV28 to TRBJ2-1; D is perhaps TRBD2 (5 bases). The CDR3 consists of 17 residues. The V end was cut by 3 bases, the J end by 9 bases, with 24 bases between. Germline V gene lookup returns CDR1 MDHEN and CDR2 SYDVKM. The CDR3 sequence: CASSFSLGKVFSAEQFF. Written as DNA, the CDR3 is TGTGCCAGCAGTTTCTCGCTGGGGAAGGTCTTTAGCGCTGAGCAGTTCTTC.

The chain carries TRBV29-1 and TRBJ2-1; TRBD1 matches 9 bases. The V gene end was trimmed by 5 bases and the J gene end by 9 bases; junction bases not matched to a gene: 5. The CDR3 extends over 12 amino acids. Germline CDR1 is SQVTM and CDR2 is ANQGSEA. The CDR3 reads CSVRTGEFEQFF. CDR3 nucleotide sequence: TGCAGCGTTCGGACAGGGGAATTTGAGCAGTTCTTC.

This clonotype was detected only a few times. This rearrangement joins TRBV9 to TRBJ1-4; a possible D gene is TRBD1 (6 bases). The CDR3 sequence is 15 residues long. V shed 1 base and J shed 4 bases, with 11 bases lying between them. The germline CDR1 and CDR2 sequences are SGDLS and YYNGEE. CDR3 nucleotide sequence: TGTGCCAGCAGCGTAAGAGGGGGGGGTAATGAAAAACTGTTTTTT. It specifies CASSVRGGGNEKLFF.

The chain couples TRBV5-1 to TRBJ2-1, with 12 bases matching TRBD2. CDR3 length equals 17 residues. CDR1 and CDR2 (germline): SGHRS, YFSETQ. V lost 3 bases and J lost 2; bases outside the gene matches: 6. CDR3 region: CASSSGLAGLTYNEQFF. For the CDR3, the DNA is TGCGCCAGCAGCTCGGGACTAGCGGGCCTGACCTACAATGAGCAGTTCTTC.

The chain recombines TRBV9 with TRBJ2-1, with no clear D. V was cut by 1 base and J by 12 bases, with 20 bases left in between. The CDR3 contains 15 residues. CDR1 SGDLS and CDR2 YYNGEE come from the germline V gene. The CDR3 coding sequence is TGTGCCAGCAGCGTATTTGGTGATGGAACCCGCTGGCAGTTCTTC. Its protein is CASSVFGDGTRWQFF.

In this sample, this clonotype turned up a few times. The chain joins TRBV6-5 to TRBJ2-2; possible D gene TRBD1, 6 bases. Germline CDR1 is MNHEY and CDR2 is SVGAGI. Deletions cut 7 bases from V and 0 bases from J, with 12 bases between. The CDR3 extends over 15 amino acids. The CDR3: CASTYGTPNTGELFF. Written as DNA, the CDR3 is TGTGCCAGCACGTATGGGACACCGAACACCGGGGAGCTGTTTTTT.

V and J are TRBV20-1 and TRBJ2-2, with 12 positions matching TRBD1. V dropped 6 bases and J dropped 4; count of bases not matched to a gene: 3. From germline, CDR1 is DFQATT and CDR2 SNEGSKA (reference sequence). The CDR3 totals 14 residues. The DNA for the CDR3 is TGCAGTGCGGGACAGGGGGCCCCCACCGGGGAGCTGTTTTTT. Its protein product is CSAGQGAPTGELFF.

This clonotype appeared a few times. The rearrangement links TRBV5-1 to TRBJ1-1, with D possibly matching TRBD1 (5 bases). V was trimmed by 4 bases and J by 6 bases, leaving 13 bases between them. The CDR3 loop spans 13 amino acids. Germline CDR1 SGHRS, CDR2 YFSETQ. CDR3 in DNA: TGCGCCAGCAGCGTGGCAGGGCGATCTGAAGCTTTCTTT. Translating gives CASSVAGRSEAFF.